This TCR beta chain is from a study of beta chain features in type 1 diabetes. The whole isolated RNA underwent reverse transcription, so sequencing captured expressed TCRB transcripts. The method was immunoSEQ multiplex PCR; TCRdb's version includes in-frame clones alone and lacks a portion of them. The sample lists around 250,000 clones, 27% occurring once. The germline gives CDR1 MNHEY, CDR2 SMNVEV (reference sequence). This CDR3 is 11 amino acids long. V was shortened by 8 bases and J by 8 bases, with 11 bases between the two germline ends. This chain joins TRBV27 and TRBJ2-3, with D hard to call. This receptor was obtained from a man aged 30-40 years in good health. The sample consisted of central memory CD4+ T cells from blood. CDR3 in amino acids: CASGTGRTQYF. The CDR3, as DNA: TGTGCCAGCGGCACCGGGCGTACGCAGTATTTT.